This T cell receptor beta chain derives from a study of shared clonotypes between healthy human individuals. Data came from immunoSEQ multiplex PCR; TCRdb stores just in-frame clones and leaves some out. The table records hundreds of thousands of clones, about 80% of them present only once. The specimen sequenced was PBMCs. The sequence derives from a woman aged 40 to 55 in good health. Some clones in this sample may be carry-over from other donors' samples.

The chain's CDR3 is CASSVWVGAGQPQHF. CDR3 DNA: TGTGCCAGCAGTGTATGGGTTGGGGCCGGTCAGCCCCAGCATTTT. The chain employs TRBV6-1 and TRBJ1-5; tentatively, D is TRBD1 (5 bases). The CDR3 extends over 15 amino acids. Trimming pared 4 bases from V and 6 bases from J, leaving 16 bases between. Germline loops: CDR1 MNHNS, CDR2 SASEGT.